This T cell receptor (beta chain) derives from a study of blood T cell repertoires in COVID-19. The CDR3 runs to 17 residues. V lost 4 bases to trimming and J lost 1 base; unmatched junction nucleotides: 12. Germline CDR1 and CDR2: SGHNT and YYREEE (reference sequence). TCRdb's table, derived via immunoSEQ multiplex PCR, lists solely in-frame clones and lacks some. The sample consists of approximately 200,000 clones, 70% to 85% of them appearing once. This clonotype originated in a woman aged 25 to 39 with acute or convalescent COVID-19. J is TRBJ2-5 and V is TRBV5-4, with TRBD2 matching over 8 bases. What was sequenced was peripheral blood. CDR3 protein: CASSPLIRSGTQETQYF. In DNA, the CDR3 is TGTGCCAGCAGCCCCCTCATCCGTAGCGGGACCCAAGAGACCCAGTACTTC.